The 6 T cell receptor beta chains in this list originate from one sample, sequenced in a study of T cell responses to AZD1222 COVID-19 vaccine (dated by TCRdb to the early 2020s). Libraries were built with the immunoSEQ multiplex PCR assay. Here the immuneACCESS table is served through TCRdb, limited to in-frame sequences with V and J called. Missing clones are a known gap in these copies; in checked studies unresolved V genes cover under half, and the rest lacks a known reason. The sample table shows more than 110,000 clones, and around nine tenths are seen once. The ten top clones hold roughly 3.2% of the sample. In light of the paper, this sample's time point label describes: baseline before first vaccination. This specimen was peripheral blood, taken on day 0 of AZD1222 vaccination. All receptors derive from an adult in good health.

In DNA form, the CDR3 reads TGTGCCATCAGTGCGCAGGACTCTGGAAACACCATATATTTT. As protein: CAISAQDSGNTIYF. This sequence joins TRBV10-3 and TRBJ1-3, with D unclear. The CDR3 is made up of 14 amino acids. Germline V lookup: CDR1 ENHRY, CDR2 SYGVKD. V lost 4 bases and J lost 0, with 7 bases in between.

The chain recombines TRBV5-6 with TRBJ1-2; D remains unclear. V dropped 6 bases and J dropped 4 bases, with 10 bases sitting between them. CDR1 is SGHDT, CDR2 YYEEEE, per germline. The CDR3 is 12 amino acids. The CDR3 nucleotides read TGTGCCAGCAAGGAGGTTTCCTATGGCTACACCTTC. Translated: CASKEVSYGYTF.

V and J are TRBV11-2 and TRBJ2-1; tentative D call: TRBD2 (6 bases). The CDR3 runs to 16 residues. Germline V gene data show CDR1 as SGHAT and CDR2 as FQNNGV. Trimming removed 4 bases at V and 2 bases at J, with 15 bases between. The CDR3 sequence: CASSSVRDWPYNEQFF. In nucleotides, the CDR3 is TGTGCCAGCAGCTCCGTGCGGGACTGGCCCTACAATGAGCAGTTCTTC. Variable domain in full (rest from reference TRBV11-2 and TRBJ2-1): EAGVAQSPRYKIIEKRQSVAFWCNPISGHATLYWYQQILGQGPKLLIQFQNNGVVDDSQLPKDRFSAERLKGVDSTLKIQPAKLEDSAVYLCASSSVRDWPYNEQFFGPGTRLTVL.

The rearrangement joins TRBV6-6 to TRBJ1-5; D gene ambiguous. V was trimmed by 2 bases and J by 0 bases, leaving 5 bases between them. The CDR3 extends over 14 amino acids. The germline gives CDR1 MNHNY, CDR2 SVGAGI (reference sequence). The CDR3: CASSYVGSNQPQHF. The CDR3 region has the DNA TGTGCCAGCAGTTACGTGGGTAGCAATCAGCCCCAGCATTTT.

The chain employs TRBV24-1 and TRBJ2-5; maybe TRBD1 (6 bases). The CDR3 is 15 residues long. Trimming removed 1 base from V and 5 bases from J, with 13 bases in between. Germline V CDR1 and CDR2: KGHDR, SFDVKD. CDR3 region: CATSDFEGGRETQYF. The CDR3 region has the DNA TGTGCCACCAGTGATTTTGAAGGGGGTCGGGAGACCCAGTACTTC.

A single count supports this clone. V is TRBV6-5 and J is TRBJ2-3; no reliable D call. Trimming removed 2 bases from V and 0 bases from J, with 12 bases in between. The CDR3 contains 16 residues. Per the germline V gene, CDR1 is MNHEY and CDR2 is SVGAGI. The CDR3 is CASSYLREASTDTQYF. The CDR3 nucleotides are TGTGCCAGCAGTTACCTTCGCGAGGCAAGCACAGATACGCAGTATTTT.